This T cell receptor (beta chain) derives from a study of OX40 agonist ivuxolimab in advanced cancers. On the study more broadly: The study treated patients with ivuxolimab, an agonistic anti-OX40 (CD134) antibody.

This table comes from immunoSEQ multiplex PCR, and its TCRdb copy is limited to in-frame clones, with some not included. The table shows just over 90,000 clones, with 85% to 95% occurring only once. The specimen was CD4+ or CD8+ T cells sorted from blood, collected in a trial of the OX40 agonist ivuxolimab. The clonotype originates from an adult with an advanced solid tumor such as melanoma, head and neck, liver or kidney cancer.

In DNA form, the CDR3 reads TGTGCCAGCAGTTTCGTCCAGGGTCTTCACTACGAGCAGTACTTC. Its protein product is CASSFVQGLHYEQYF. The chain joins TRBV27 to TRBJ2-7; tentatively, D is TRBD1 (5 bases). Trimming took off 3 bases at V and 3 bases at J, with 15 bases between the two ends. Germline values: CDR1 MNHEY, CDR2 SMNVEV (reference sequence). The CDR3 loop spans 15 amino acids.